This record concerns one T cell receptor beta chain sequence. The antigen is unknown. Germline lookup yields CDR1 SGHVS and CDR2 FNYEAQ. V was trimmed by 1 base and J by 1 base, leaving 10 bases between them. This CDR3 contains 15 residues. This specimen belongs to a study of identifying expanded T cells in peripheral blood. Overall study findings and caveats: Differentially abundant clones: around 1.1 between replicates, 16.4 at approximately 14 days, under 25 at four.

Libraries were prepared by immunoSEQ multiplex PCR; TCRdb keeps only in-frame clonotypes and omits some of them. Counted here are more than 55,000 clones, roughly 86% occurring once; the ten biggest clones make up around 4.8%. Sequencing was done on a sample of blood. V usage is TRBV7-6 and J usage is TRBJ2-5; D ambiguous. This TCR came from a person aged 18-69 years in good health. CDR3 DNA: TGTGCCAGCAGCTTAGTAGGAGAGATCCAAGAGACCCAGTACTTC. Its translation is CASSLVGEIQETQYF. Looking up the rest from reference TRBV7-6 and TRBJ2-5 gives the full variable domain: GAGVSQSPRYKVTKRGQDVALRCDPISGHVSLYWYRQALGQGPEFLTYFNYEAQQDKSGLPNDRFSAERPEGSISTLTIQRTEQRDSAMYRCASSLVGEIQETQYFGPGTRLLVL.